A single sample is the source of the 8 T cell receptor beta chains below, sequenced in a study of T cell changes during pregnancy in multiple sclerosis. The table came from immunoSEQ multiplex PCR; TCRdb's copy has only in-frame clones and leaves some out. Counted here are about 38,000 clones, 80% to 95% occurring once; the ten biggest clones make up around 6%. The sample in question was CD8+ T cells from peripheral blood mononuclear cells, obtained in the third trimester of pregnancy. These TCRs come from a female donor with multiple sclerosis, enrolled in a pregnancy study.

The gene calls are TRBV27 and TRBJ2-1; D might be TRBD1 (6 bases). Germline V CDR1 and CDR2: MNHEY, SMNVEV (reference sequence). With 3 bases removed from V and 0 bases from J, the gap between germline ends came to 15 bases. The CDR3 has 17 amino acids. CDR3 loop: CASSFSAGASSYNEQFF. CDR3 nucleotides: TGTGCCAGCAGTTTTTCGGCAGGGGCAAGCTCCTACAATGAGCAGTTCTTC.

The chain carries TRBV28 and TRBJ2-2; TRBD2 is a possible D gene (5 bases). The ends were cut back, 3 bases at V and 4 bases at J, with 18 bases in the middle. Per the germline V gene, CDR1 is MDHEN and CDR2 is SYDVKM. The CDR3 is made up of 17 amino acids. For the CDR3, the DNA is TGTGCCAGCAGTTTCCCCAGACTCGATCGGGGCACCGGGGAGCTGTTTTTT. It yields the protein CASSFPRLDRGTGELFF.

This clone showed up just a few times. Mismatch with germline at one junction end may stem from a read error. The chain employs TRBV15 and TRBJ2-7, with a tentative D call TRBD2 (6 bases). CDR1 is LNHNV and CDR2 is YYDKDF in the germline V gene (reference sequence). The CDR3 length is 15 residues. The CDR3 DNA follows: TGTGCCACCAGCAGAGATGGAGGGGATTCGGGGTATGCGGTGTTC. Residues: CATSRDGGDSGYAVF.

The chain couples TRBV29-1 to TRBJ1-4; 8 bases align to TRBD1. The germline gives CDR1 SQVTM, CDR2 ANQGSEA. J gave up 7 bases and V 7 bases, and 14 bases lay outside the gene matches. The length of the CDR3 is 15 residues. The chain's CDR3 is CSASSGQGGGEKLFF. The CDR3 nucleotides are TGCAGCGCGAGTTCCGGACAGGGTGGCGGTGAAAAACTGTTTTTT.

The chain recombines TRBV7-9 with TRBJ1-1; no firm D call. Looked up from germline, CDR1 is SEHNR and CDR2 is FQNEAQ (reference sequence). V lost 6 bases to trimming and J lost 1 base, with 6 bases between them. The CDR3 extends over 12 amino acids. In nucleotides, the CDR3 is TGTGCCAGCAGTAGAACGAACACTGAAGCTTTCTTT. Translating it yields CASSRTNTEAFF.

The chain uses TRBV5-8 and TRBJ2-7; 9 bases map to TRBD2. V shed 0 bases and J 1 base; nucleotides not matched to a gene: 2. CDR1 and CDR2 from the germline V gene are SGHTS and YDEGEE. The CDR3 runs 15 residues. The CDR3 protein is CASSLVSGSSYEQYF. CDR3 sequence (DNA): TGTGCCAGCAGCTTGGTTAGCGGGAGTTCCTACGAGCAGTACTTC.

The rearrangement links TRBV14 to TRBJ2-1; TRBD1 agrees at 8 bases. There are 15 residues in the CDR3. Germline V gives CDR1 SGHDN, CDR2 FVKESK. J gave up 6 bases and V 4 bases, and 8 bases lay outside the gene matches. The CDR3 region is CASSPGTGIINEQFF. CDR3 nucleotide sequence: TGTGCCAGCAGCCCGGGGACAGGAATTATCAATGAGCAGTTCTTC.

The rearrangement joins TRBV14 to TRBJ2-3; 7 bases align to TRBD1. The ends lost 4 bases at V and 6 bases at J; junction bases unmatched: 10. This CDR3 is built from 15 residues. Germline V gene sequence: CDR1 SGHDN, CDR2 FVKESK. The CDR3 protein is CASSPSRDRADTQYF. The CDR3 nucleotides are TGTGCCAGCAGCCCGAGCCGGGACAGAGCCGATACGCAGTATTTT.